Described below is a single T cell receptor (beta chain) sequence and its context. Its target is not known. The authors prepared UMI-labeled TRB cDNA libraries by 5' RACE. TCRdb re-called the 5' RACE reads; one entry per CDR3 protein, DNA not given. The data include under 65,000 distinct CDR3 sequences; the top ten clones carry around 22%. This record belongs to a study of CXCR3-negative and CXCR3-positive naive CD8 T cells. Study-wide points: The study found that naive CXCR3-negative and CXCR3-positive cells shared TRBV-TRBJ usage, while memory cells differed. In both naive subsets diversity was comparably high, whereas memory CD8+ cells showed much lower diversity. Fresh PBMCs were used in most assays, and CXCR3 expression partially decreased after cryopreservation.

Every CD8+ T cell subset underwent triplicate sorting at 250,000 to 300,000 cells apiece. This CDR3 has 13 residues. Looked up from germline, CDR1 is MNHEY and CDR2 is SMNVEV (reference sequence). The sequence was obtained from a human donor in good health. Some clones in this sample may be carry-over from other donors' samples. This chain joins TRBV27 and TRBJ2-3. The sequenced sample was memory CD8+ T cells from blood. The CDR3 loop reads CASSTFNTDTQYF.